This T cell receptor beta chain comes out of a study of PD-L1 blockade in urothelial cancer. Looking at the study overall: Intravenous atezolizumab, 1,200 mg every 3 weeks, was begun by patients around 2014. Male sex and bladder-origin urothelial cancer characterized about 90% of the roughly 30 patients. Specimens of blood held a median count of about 150,000 T cells.

The CDR3 loop spans 16 amino acids. Unmatched junction bases numbered 7, after V lost 3 bases and J lost 6 bases. From germline, CDR1 is MNHNS and CDR2 SASEGT. Each patient gave between 1 and 8 samples of peripheral blood mononuclear cells, which were collected pretreatment and during treatment. The assay was immunoSEQ multiplex PCR, and TCRdb's table has in-frame clones only and misses some. Among 100,000 or so clones, roughly nine tenths were seen once, and the ten largest hold about 0.92%. V usage is TRBV6-1 and J usage is TRBJ2-1, with 11 bases fitting TRBD2. This sequence was found in an elderly woman with urothelial cancer. Material: PBMCs, obtained around atezolizumab (anti-PD-L1) treatment. CDR3 sequence reads: CASSDSSGGPSNEQFF. The CDR3, as DNA: TGTGCCAGCAGTGATTCTAGCGGGGGGCCTAGCAATGAGCAGTTCTTC.